The 5 T cell receptor beta chains given below trace back to one sample, sequenced in a study of molecular identifiers for immune sequencing clone quantification. One entry per CDR3 protein results from TCRdb running MiXCR on the PCR reads. The sample consists of some 320,000 distinct CDR3 sequences, 20% to 25% of them appearing once. The sample consisted of naive CD8+ T cells from blood, with Jurkat cell RNA spiked in. The subset is: FACS-sorted CD8+CD4-CCR7+CD45RA+ naive T cells. The receptors originated from a human donor in good health. Some libraries in this study had Jurkat cell RNA spiked in.

This clonotype occurred many times. This rearrangement joins TRBV7-9 to TRBJ2-4; D gene ambiguous. Germline CDR1 reads SEHNR; CDR2 reads FQNEAQ (reference sequence). The CDR3 is 13 residues long. Trimming took off 6 bases at V and 2 bases at J, with 8 bases between the two ends. CDR3 DNA: TGTGCCAGCAGTGAAAGCCCCAAAAACATTCAGTACTTC. It encodes CASSESPKNIQYF.

Ten or more counts support this clonotype. The chain combines TRBV5-8 with TRBJ2-7; 8 bases match TRBD1. The CDR3 length is 17 residues. The V gene's germline CDR1 is SGHTS and CDR2 YDEGEE. V dropped 0 bases and J dropped 3; count of bases not matched to a gene: 11. CDR3 nucleotide sequence: TGTGCCAGCAGCTTGGGGTCATGGTCAGGGGGCAACTACGAGCAGTACTTC. This sequence encodes CASSLGSWSGGNYEQYF. Supplemented by reference TRBV5-8 and TRBJ2-7, the full variable domain reads EAGVTQSPTHLIKTRGQQATLRCSPISGHTSVYWYQQALGLGLQFLLWYDEGEERNRGNFPPRFSGRQFPNYSSELNVNALELEDSALYLCASSLGSWSGGNYEQYFGPGTRLTVT.

To note about this clonotype: This may stem from a read error, because a much larger clone lies one nucleotide away. The rearrangement uses TRBV3-1 and TRBJ1-1; D perhaps matches TRBD1 (5 bases). The CDR3 length is 14 residues. Germline V gives CDR1 LGHDT, CDR2 YNNKEL (reference sequence). DNA of the CDR3: TGTGCCAGCAGCTCCCGGGACGCGGCTCCTGAGGCTTTCTTT. This translates into CASSSRDAAPEAFF.

Details on this clonotype: This may be a read error, as it is one base from a much larger clone. V gene TRBV28 combines with J gene TRBJ2-7; possible D gene TRBD2, 6 bases. This CDR3 contains 13 residues. V was pared by 6 bases and J by 13 bases, with 22 bases between. Germline V gene sequence: CDR1 MDHEN, CDR2 SYDVKM. CDR3 sequence reads: CASRFPGGAPQYF. CDR3 in DNA: TGTGCCAGCAGATTCCCTGGAGGGGCACCCCAATACTTC.

This clonotype came up a few times. The gene calls are TRBV27 and TRBJ2-5; 7 bases align to TRBD1. The CDR3 consists of 15 residues. After removal of 1 base from V and 2 bases from J, the junction contained 4 bases not matched to a gene. From germline, CDR1 is MNHEY and CDR2 SMNVEV (reference sequence). The CDR3 loop reads CASSLYRGQQETQYF. CDR3 in DNA: TGTGCCAGCAGTTTATACCGGGGACAGCAAGAGACCCAGTACTTC.